Ten or more counts support the clone carrying this T cell receptor (beta chain). Germline lookup yields CDR1 SNHLY and CDR2 FYNNEI. Trimming left V 2 bases short and J 6 bases short, with 8 bases between. The CDR3 is made up of 13 amino acids. These data are taken from a study of human T cells and chemical hapten exposure. Study context: Among samples, TCR yields varied mainly because of small differences in pooled library volume.

Time point here: pre-sensitization, week 0. Indicated treatment: therapeutic diphenylcyclopropenone sensitization with weekly scalp DPC. TCRdb redid the calling of the RACE reads with MiXCR, one entry per CDR3 protein. The table shows a few hundred thousand distinct CDR3 sequences, with 4.5% to 7% occurring only once. The receptor's source is a woman in her late teens or twenties with alopecia areata. Some clones in this sample may be carry-over from other donors' samples. The material sequenced was whole blood, taken in connection with sensitization to the hapten diphenylcyclopropenone (DPC). This sequence joins TRBV2 and TRBJ1-5; the D is unclear. The CDR3 region has the DNA TGTGCCAGCAGTGAACATTGGAGTCAGCCCCAGCATTTT. Translated: CASSEHWSQPQHF.